This T cell receptor beta chain came from a study of blood T cell repertoires in COVID-19. Concerning this clone itself: The junction departs from the called germline gene at one end, perhaps through a read error.

The germline V gene has CDR1 MNHEY and CDR2 SVGEGT. There are 15 residues in the CDR3. Produced via immunoSEQ multiplex PCR; TCRdb's table is partial and in-frame only. The sample lists over 130,000 clones; 84% were seen once. The sequenced sample was PBMCs or T cells enriched from blood (not recorded which). The chain combines TRBV6-2 or TRBV6-3 with TRBJ2-1; 10 bases match TRBD1. This receptor was taken from a woman aged 45 to 65 with acute COVID-19. The CDR3 nucleotides read TGTGCCTGCAGCAGACAGGGGGCGTCGAGGAATGAGCAGTTCTTC. Its protein product is CACSRQGASRNEQFF.